Included here is one T cell receptor beta chain sequence, with context. Its antigen is unknown. No much larger clonotype is one base removed from it; base qualities were not supplied. The source of the sample is a study of shared clonotypes between healthy human individuals (dated by TCRdb to 2018 to 2020). About the study as a whole: Two women and a few men aged 18 to 49 years were included in the cohort. Libraries were prepared and TCR repertoires were sequenced by different laboratories using diverse techniques, in order to increase sequencing depth and limit assay-specific biases. Per donor, leukapheresis produced somewhere between about 0.8 and 9 billion PBMCs. For each donor, three plates each were used for CD4 naive and CD4 memory, two plates were used for CD8 naive, and one plate was used for CD8 memory. To estimate repertoire size and how much clonotypes are shared between individuals, the study performed deep sequencing of blood TCR repertoires from about five healthy adults. Results the study describes overall, beyond this receptor: Even with the large sequencing depth, rarefaction of the sorted-subset datasets indicated that sequencing was incomplete. Sharing across a few donors was observed for 5% to 6.5% of naive CD4, over 3% of naive CD8, over 2% of memory CD4, and 0.4% of memory CD8 clonotypes. Pairwise subsampling indicated that sequencing depth was expected to affect the degree of clonotype sharing among donors. Clonotypes shared by all four sorted-subset donors showed higher generation probabilities than non-shared clonotypes. The small number of donors limited the genetic and exposure-history diversity represented. Naive subsets generally had larger estimated clonotype richness than memory subsets. Sampling was limited to blood, and TCR repertoires in tissue likely differ from TCR repertoires in blood.

TCR CDR3 regions were amplified from genomic DNA by multiplex PCR using the deep immunoSEQ assay. For each cell subset, the extracted genomic DNA was distributed evenly across all wells of several immunoSEQ 96-well plates, and each plate served as one replicate. For sorted subsets, about 220 ng of genomic DNA, equivalent to around 31,000 T cell genomes, went into each replicate PCR. Purified libraries were quantified with a Qubit 3.0 fluorometer, sized on a Bioanalyzer 2100, and re-quantified with the KAPA Library Quantification kit. Every immunoSEQ 96-well plate was sequenced on a dedicated single-read 150-cycle Illumina NextSeq 550 flow cell. The original methods were these. The immunoSEQ output contained only junctional sequences without quality scores, so filtering could not match that applied to full-length reads. To assign V/J genes and CDR3, sequences were annotated against IMGT germline references using PyIR, a Python wrapper for IgBLAST v1.9. Reads were removed for weak V/J assignments (E-value above 1e-6), missing CDR3, stop codons, out-of-frame junctions, or ambiguous translated residues. V3J clonotypes were defined as sequences sharing the same inferred V gene, J gene, and CDR3 amino acid sequence. To compute the percentage overlap between repertoires, the number of shared unique clonotypes was divided by the size of the smaller repertoire. Three approaches were used to assess repertoire richness: RTK rarefaction, the Chao1 estimator, and Recon v2.1 estimates of unobserved clonotypes. Generation probabilities were computed with OLGA for all TCRbeta clonotypes obtained by the gDNA method from several donors. Here the immuneACCESS table is served through TCRdb, limited to in-frame sequences with V and J called. Missing clones are a known gap in these copies; in checked studies unresolved V genes cover under half, and the rest lacks a known reason. V and J calls plus clone size are reproduced from that table; the DNA served to infer D and trimming. This sample holds hundreds of thousands of clones; roughly 95% were observed only once. The ten largest clones capture about 0.11% of the sample.

Inclusive of the bounding cysteine and phenylalanine, the CDR3 is 11 residues long. The only DNA kept is the CDR3, 33 bases in frame from the first base. The germline V gene supplies CDR1 MGHRA and CDR2 YSYEKL. For the CD8 naive samples, CD45RO-negative cells were positively selected for CCR7, yielding a CD45RA+CCR7+ population from which TemRA cells were excluded. Donors were healthy HIV-negative adults with no recently reported acute infections or vaccinations. All donors were Caucasian adults living in Nashville, Tennessee, USA. Blood was obtained by leukapheresis, after which PBMCs were separated by Ficoll-Histopaque density gradient centrifugation and cryopreserved in liquid nitrogen vapor phase. Purity and quantity of every magnetically sorted T cell population were checked by analytical flow cytometry. From each sorted fraction, genomic DNA was isolated and quantified by UV absorbance on a Nanodrop 2000c.

The chain links TRBV4-1 with TRBJ2-5; no D gene can be assigned with confidence. The J call is uncertain, as TRBJ2-7 better fits the DNA end. This TCR was sampled from a woman in her twenties or thirties in good health. Material: naive CD8+ T cells sorted from blood. Read against the paper, the sample's cell subset or site label means: CD45RA+CCR7+. The DNA sequence follows: TGCGCCAGCAGCCATGGCTACGAGCAGTACTTC. The encoded protein is CASSHGYEQYF.